The source of this TCR beta chain is a study of CD8+CD57+ T cells in acquired aplastic anemia. CD8+CD57+ cell expansion had been shown by flow cytometry in patients chosen for sequencing. Among the patients, none had received any therapy at the time of blood sampling. Turning to this clonotype: Its specificity is not known.

Findings and limits, study-wide: The study identified about 30 CD8+ CDR3 sequences shared by patients and controls.

Germline V gene data show CDR1 as DFQATT and CDR2 as SNEGSKA (reference sequence). V lost 1 base to trimming and J lost 7 bases, with 14 bases between them. This CDR3 has 14 residues. Genomic DNA served as template for TCR beta VDJ and CDR3 profiling. TCRdb ran MiXCR on the reads and lists one entry per CDR3 protein. This sample has some 170,000 distinct CDR3 sequences, with 47% found just once. The chain combines TRBV20-1 with TRBJ2-1; D gene ambiguous. The receptor's source is a human donor with aplastic anemia. The specimen was sorted CD4+, CD8+, or CD8+CD57+ T cells (not recorded which) from PBMCs. The CDR3 region is CSARVALVRNEQFF. The DNA for the CDR3 is TGCAGTGCTAGAGTTGCGCTAGTCAGGAATGAGCAGTTCTTC.